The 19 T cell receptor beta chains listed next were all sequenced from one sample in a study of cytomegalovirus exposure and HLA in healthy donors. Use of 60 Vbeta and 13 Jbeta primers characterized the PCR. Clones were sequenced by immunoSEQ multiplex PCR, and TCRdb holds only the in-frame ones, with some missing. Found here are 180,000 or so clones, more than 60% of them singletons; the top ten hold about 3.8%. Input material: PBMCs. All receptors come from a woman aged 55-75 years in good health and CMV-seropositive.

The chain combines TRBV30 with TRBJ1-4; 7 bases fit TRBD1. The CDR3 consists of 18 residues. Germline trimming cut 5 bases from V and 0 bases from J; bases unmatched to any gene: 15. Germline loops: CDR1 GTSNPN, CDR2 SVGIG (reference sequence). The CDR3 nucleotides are TGTGCCTGGCGCACATCTGGAGAGGGGGCTGCAACTAATGAAAAACTGTTTTTT. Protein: CAWRTSGEGAATNEKLFF.

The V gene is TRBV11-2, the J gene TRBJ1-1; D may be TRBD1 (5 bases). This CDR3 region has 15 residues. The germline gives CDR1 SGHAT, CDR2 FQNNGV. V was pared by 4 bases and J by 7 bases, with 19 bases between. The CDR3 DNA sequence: TGTGCCAGCAGCTCCCGTAGGTTAGGGGCCGGTGAAGCTTTCTTT. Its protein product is CASSSRRLGAGEAFF. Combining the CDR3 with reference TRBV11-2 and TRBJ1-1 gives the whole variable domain EAGVAQSPRYKIIEKRQSVAFWCNPISGHATLYWYQQILGQGPKLLIQFQNNGVVDDSQLPKDRFSAERLKGVDSTLKIQPAKLEDSAVYLCASSSRRLGAGEAFFGQGTRLTVV.

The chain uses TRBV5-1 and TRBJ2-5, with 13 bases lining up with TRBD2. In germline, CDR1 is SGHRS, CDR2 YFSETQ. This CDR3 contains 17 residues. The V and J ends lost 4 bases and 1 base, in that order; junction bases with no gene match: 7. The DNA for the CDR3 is TGCGCCAGCAGCCGGACTGGGACTAGCGGGACCCAAGAGACCCAGTACTTC. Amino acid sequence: CASSRTGTSGTQETQYF.

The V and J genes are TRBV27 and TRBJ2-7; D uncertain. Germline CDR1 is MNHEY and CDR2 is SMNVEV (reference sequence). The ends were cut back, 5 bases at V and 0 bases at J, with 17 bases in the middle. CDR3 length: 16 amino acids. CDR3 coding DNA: TGTGCCAGCAGTCCCCCATCTAGGTTAGCCTCCTACGAGCAGTACTTC. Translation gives CASSPPSRLASYEQYF.

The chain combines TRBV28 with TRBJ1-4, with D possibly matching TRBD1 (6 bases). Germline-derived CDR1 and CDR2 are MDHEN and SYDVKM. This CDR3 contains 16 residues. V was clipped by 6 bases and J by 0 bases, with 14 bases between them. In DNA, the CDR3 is TGTGCCAGCAGCCCCGGCAGGGGTTCAACTAATGAAAAACTGTTTTTT. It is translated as CASSPGRGSTNEKLFF. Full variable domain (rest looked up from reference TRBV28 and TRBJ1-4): DVKVTQSSRYLVKRTGEKVFLECVQDMDHENMFWYRQDPGLGLRLIYFSYDVKMKEKGDIPEGYSVSREKKERFSLILESASTNQTSMYLCASSPGRGSTNEKLFFGSGTQLSVL.

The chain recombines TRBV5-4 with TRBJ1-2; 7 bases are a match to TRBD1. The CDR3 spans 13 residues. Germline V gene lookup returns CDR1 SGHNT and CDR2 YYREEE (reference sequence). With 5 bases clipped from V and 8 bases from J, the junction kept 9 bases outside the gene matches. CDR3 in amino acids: CASRHDRDDGYTF. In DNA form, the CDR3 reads TGTGCCAGCAGACACGACAGGGATGACGGCTACACCTTC.

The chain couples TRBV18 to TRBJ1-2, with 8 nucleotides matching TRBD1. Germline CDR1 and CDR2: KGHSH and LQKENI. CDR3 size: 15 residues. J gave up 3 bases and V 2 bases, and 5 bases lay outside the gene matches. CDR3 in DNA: TGTGCCAGCTCACCAGGACAGGGTAGGGACTATGGCTACACCTTC. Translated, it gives CASSPGQGRDYGYTF. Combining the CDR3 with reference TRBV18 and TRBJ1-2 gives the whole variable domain NAGVMQNPRHLVRRRGQEARLRCSPMKGHSHVYWYRQLPEEGLKFMVYLQKENIIDESGMPKERFSAEFPKEGPSILRIQQVVRGDSAAYFCASSPGQGRDYGYTFGSGTRLTVV.

CDR3 bases: TGTGCCAGCAAATTCCTGCGGGAGACTCGAGAGCAGTACTTC. It translates to CASKFLRETREQYF. This chain connects TRBV28 to TRBJ2-7; 7 bases are shared with TRBD2. The CDR3 contains 14 residues. Per the germline V gene, CDR1 is MDHEN and CDR2 is SYDVKM. The J segment lost 7 bases and the V segment lost 7 bases, leaving 13 bases of the junction unmatched.

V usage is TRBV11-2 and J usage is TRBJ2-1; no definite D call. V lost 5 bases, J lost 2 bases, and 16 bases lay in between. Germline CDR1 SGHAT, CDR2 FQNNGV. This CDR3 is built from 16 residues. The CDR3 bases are TGTGCCAGCAGCGTATTCCAGCTAGGAGCCTACAATGAGCAGTTCTTC. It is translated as CASSVFQLGAYNEQFF.

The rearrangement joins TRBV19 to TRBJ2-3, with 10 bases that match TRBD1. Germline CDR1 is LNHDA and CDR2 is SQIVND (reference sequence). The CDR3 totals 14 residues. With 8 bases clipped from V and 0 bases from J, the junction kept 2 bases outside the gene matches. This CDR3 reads CASGQGVSTDTQYF. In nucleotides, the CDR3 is TGTGCCAGTGGACAGGGGGTTAGCACAGATACGCAGTATTTT.

DNA for the CDR3: TGCGCCAGCAGCTTGGCCGGAGGGGGGGCCAATAATGAAAAACTGTTTTTT. Translating it yields CASSLAGGGANNEKLFF. The V and J genes are TRBV5-1 and TRBJ1-4; TRBD1 might be the D (6 bases). The germline CDR1 and CDR2 sequences are SGHRS and YFSETQ. The CDR3 sequence is 17 residues long. Trimming removed 0 bases at V and 4 bases at J, with 16 bases between.

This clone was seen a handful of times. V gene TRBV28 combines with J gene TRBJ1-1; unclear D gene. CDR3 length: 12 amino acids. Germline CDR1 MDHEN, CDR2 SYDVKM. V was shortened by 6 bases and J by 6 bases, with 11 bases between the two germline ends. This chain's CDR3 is CASRRSGPEAFF. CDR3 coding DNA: TGTGCCAGCAGGAGGAGCGGGCCTGAAGCTTTCTTT. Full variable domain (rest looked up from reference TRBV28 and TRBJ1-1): DVKVTQSSRYLVKRTGEKVFLECVQDMDHENMFWYRQDPGLGLRLIYFSYDVKMKEKGDIPEGYSVSREKKERFSLILESASTNQTSMYLCASRRSGPEAFFGQGTRLTVV.

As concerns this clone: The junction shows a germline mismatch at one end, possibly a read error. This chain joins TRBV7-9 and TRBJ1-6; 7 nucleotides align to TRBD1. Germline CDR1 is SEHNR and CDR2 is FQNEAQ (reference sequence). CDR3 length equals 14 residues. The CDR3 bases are TGTTCCAGCAGCTTACGGACAGGAGTTTCACCCCTCCACTTT. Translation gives CSSSLRTGVSPLHF.

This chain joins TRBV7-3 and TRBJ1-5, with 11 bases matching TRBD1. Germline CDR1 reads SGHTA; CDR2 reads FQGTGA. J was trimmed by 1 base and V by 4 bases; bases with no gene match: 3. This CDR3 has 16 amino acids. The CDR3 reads CASSYRTGGSNQPQHF. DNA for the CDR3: TGTGCCAGCAGCTATCGGACAGGGGGCAGCAATCAGCCCCAGCATTTT.

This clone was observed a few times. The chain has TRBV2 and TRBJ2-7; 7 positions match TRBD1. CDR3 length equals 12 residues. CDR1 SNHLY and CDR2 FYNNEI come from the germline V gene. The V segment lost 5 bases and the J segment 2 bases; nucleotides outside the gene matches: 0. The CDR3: CASSQGAYEQYF. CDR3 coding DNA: TGTGCCAGCAGTCAGGGGGCCTACGAGCAGTACTTC. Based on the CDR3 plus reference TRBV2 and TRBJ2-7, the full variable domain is EPEVTQTPSHQVTQMGQEVILRCVPISNHLYFYWYRQILGQKVEFLVSFYNNEISEKSEIFDDQFSVERPDGSNFTLKIRSTKLEDSAMYFCASSQGAYEQYFGPGTRLTVT.

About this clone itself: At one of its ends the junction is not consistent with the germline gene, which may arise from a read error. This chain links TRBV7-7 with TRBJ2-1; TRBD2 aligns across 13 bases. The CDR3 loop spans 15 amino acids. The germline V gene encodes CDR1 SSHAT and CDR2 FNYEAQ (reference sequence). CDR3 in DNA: TGTGCTAGCAGCTTACTAGCGGGAGGGCTCAATGAGCAGTTCTTC. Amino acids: CASSLLAGGLNEQFF. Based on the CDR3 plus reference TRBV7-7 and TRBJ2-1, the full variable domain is GAGVSQSPRYKVTKRGQDVTLRCDPISSHATLYWYQQALGQGPEFLTYFNYEAQPDKSGLPSDRFSAERPEGSISTLTIQRTEQRDSAMYRCASSLLAGGLNEQFFGPGTRLTVL.

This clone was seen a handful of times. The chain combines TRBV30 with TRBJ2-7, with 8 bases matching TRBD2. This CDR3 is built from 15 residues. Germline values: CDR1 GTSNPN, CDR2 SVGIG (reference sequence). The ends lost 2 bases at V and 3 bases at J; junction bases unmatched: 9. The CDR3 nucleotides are TGTGCCTGGAGTCCTCGCGGGAGGCCCTACTACGAGCAGTACTTC. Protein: CAWSPRGRPYYEQYF.

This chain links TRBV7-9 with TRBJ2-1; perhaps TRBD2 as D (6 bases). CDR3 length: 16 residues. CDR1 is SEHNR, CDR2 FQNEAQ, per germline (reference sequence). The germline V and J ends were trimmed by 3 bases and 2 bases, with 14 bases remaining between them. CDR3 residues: CASSFLVGGAYNEQFF. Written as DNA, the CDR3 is TGTGCCAGCAGCTTTCTCGTGGGAGGTGCCTACAATGAGCAGTTCTTC.

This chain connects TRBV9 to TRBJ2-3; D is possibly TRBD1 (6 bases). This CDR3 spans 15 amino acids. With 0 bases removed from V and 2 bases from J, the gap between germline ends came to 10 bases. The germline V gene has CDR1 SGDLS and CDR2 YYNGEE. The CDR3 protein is CASSVDRASTDTQYF. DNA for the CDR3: TGTGCCAGCAGCGTAGACAGGGCATCCACAGATACGCAGTATTTT.